This is a list of T cell receptor beta chains from one sample in a study of identical twins. In TCRdb, the 5' RACE reads were re-called with MiXCR into one record per CDR3 protein. The sample yields over 200,000 distinct CDR3 sequences, over 5.5% seen once. The same data also went into a second study, on T cells expressing NK-cell markers.

The sequenced sample was CD8+ T cells sorted from blood. These receptors were obtained from a woman aged 18-35 years in good health. Both conserved end residues are part of each CDR3. The D gene is left open where the match is weak. Where a row states a size, it is once, few, many or the class of an expanded clone; other rows omit it.

TGTGCCAGCAGCAGCCAACTAGTCCGCGTAGGCGATGAGCAGTTCTTC	CASSSQLVRVGDEQFF	TRBJ2-1	NA	few	TRBV11-3
TGTGCCAGCAGTTACCGCAAGGCGGCCCTCCGGGAGACCCAGTACTTC	CASSYRKAALRETQYF	TRBJ2-5	NA	NA	TRBV6-5
TGTGCCAGCAGTTCAGGGGTGGGGACTGAAGCTTTCTTT	CASSSGVGTEAFF	TRBJ1-1	NA	many	TRBV27
TGTGCCAGCAGCTTAGATCACCGGGGCTCAACTAATGAAAAACTGTTTTTT	CASSLDHRGSTNEKLFF	TRBJ1-4	NA	NA	TRBV11-2
TGTGCCAGCAGCCCGACTTCCGGGACAACCTATGGCTACACCTTC	CASSPTSGTTYGYTF	TRBJ1-2	NA	NA	TRBV7-6
TGTGCCAGCAGCCAAGGGGCGTACGAGCAGTACTTC	CASSQGAYEQYF	TRBJ2-7	NA	many	TRBV14
TGTGCCAGCAGTTACGGTTGGTGGTATGGGTTCGCTTTCTTT	CASSYGWWYGFAFF	TRBJ1-1	NA	many	TRBV6-5
TGTGCCAGCAGCCAAACAGCCGACGAGCAGTACTTC	CASSQTADEQYF	TRBJ2-7	NA	few	TRBV7-9
TGTGCCAGCGGGAGACCCGACGCCATCTACGAGCAGTACTTC	CASGRPDAIYEQYF	TRBJ2-7	NA	NA	TRBV21-1
TGCAGCGGCAGTGGATCGGCTAATGAAAAACTGTTTTTT	CSGSGSANEKLFF	TRBJ1-4	NA	few	TRBV29-1
TGTGCCAGCAGCTTAGGTTCGGCTAGCGGGAGGCGGGAGCTGTTTTTT	CASSLGSASGRRELFF	TRBJ2-2	TRBD2	few	TRBV7-6
TGTGCCAGCAGTTACCCGGGACACTGGAAGGAGCAGTTCTTC	CASSYPGHWKEQFF	TRBJ2-1	NA	few	TRBV6-2/TRBV6-3
TGTGCCAGCAGATTGACAGGGGGCGCGGGTGGTGATGGCTACACCTTC	CASRLTGGAGGDGYTF	TRBJ1-2	TRBD1	few	TRBV25-1
TGCAGCGTGCAGGGGCCCTCCTACGAGCAGTACTTC	CSVQGPSYEQYF	TRBJ2-7	NA	few	TRBV29-1
TGCGCCAGCAGCTTGGTAATAGCGCCGAGCACAGATACGCAGTATTTT	CASSLVIAPSTDTQYF	TRBJ2-3	NA	few	TRBV5-1
TGTGCCAGCAGCCCCGGGGCGGGGGACGAGCAGTACTTC	CASSPGAGDEQYF	TRBJ2-7	TRBD2	NA	TRBV7-9
TGCGCCAGCAGCCAACCGACCGGGACGGAGTGCTACACCTTC	CASSQPTGTECYTF	TRBJ1-2	NA	NA	TRBV4-1
TGTGCCAGCAGCTTGGGTGGCGGGAGCGGGAACAATGAGCAGTTCTTC	CASSLGGGSGNNEQFF	TRBJ2-1	TRBD2	many	TRBV5-6
TGTGCCAGCAGTTTTCACAGGGGGCCAACTAATGAAAAACTGTTTTTT	CASSFHRGPTNEKLFF	TRBJ1-4	TRBD1	many	TRBV12-3/TRBV12-4
TGCGCCAGCAGTGAGGTTCGGGAGACCCAGTACTTC	CASSEVRETQYF	TRBJ2-5	NA	few	TRBV10-2
TGTGCCAGCAGCTTCACCGGGGAGCTGTTTTTT	CASSFTGELFF	TRBJ2-2	NA	many	TRBV5-6
TGCAGTGGGACTAGCGGGACCTATGAGCAGTTCTTC	CSGTSGTYEQFF	TRBJ2-1	TRBD2	NA	TRBV20-1
TGCGCCAGCAGCGAGGAAAGAGCGAATGAGCAGTTCTTC	CASSEERANEQFF	TRBJ2-1	NA	NA	TRBV10-2
TGCAGTGCCCCGGCGAGCTCCTACGAGCAGTACTTC	CSAPASSYEQYF	TRBJ2-7	NA	few	TRBV20-1
TGTGCCAGCAGCATAGCGGGGGGCGATGAGCAGTTCTTC	CASSIAGGDEQFF	TRBJ2-1	TRBD2	few	TRBV13
TGTGCCAGCAGCTTTAATCGACAGGGGTGGAATGAGCAGTTCTTC	CASSFNRQGWNEQFF	TRBJ2-1	TRBD1	many	TRBV7-2